This paragraph reports one T cell receptor beta chain. The antigen is not known. Each CDR3 protein is one row after TCRdb ran MiXCR on the 5' RACE reads. The sample carries about 220,000 distinct CDR3 sequences, under 30% recorded once. This entry comes from a study of CD8 T cells in ankylosing spondylitis. Study-level results: Matched ankylosing spondylitis synovial fluid reportedly contained a significantly enriched population of disease-linked clones.

The CDR3 consists of 16 residues. The germline V and J ends were trimmed by 4 bases and 5 bases, with 21 bases remaining between them. Germline V lookup: CDR1 DFQATT, CDR2 SNEGSKA (reference sequence). This TCR derives from a male donor with ankylosing spondylitis or in good health (not recorded which). The chain uses TRBV20-1 and TRBJ2-4, with a tentative D call TRBD2 (6 bases). Sequenced: blood, either unsorted or a sorted T cell fraction (not recorded which). CDR3 DNA: TGCAGTGCTACGGGGGTCGGGGGAGTGAAAGAAAACATTCAGTACTTC. Translation gives CSATGVGGVKENIQYF.